This T cell receptor (beta chain) emerged from a study of shared clonotypes between healthy human individuals. V was shortened by 6 bases and J by 5 bases, with 5 bases between the two germline ends. The CDR3 has 11 amino acids. Germline V gene lookup returns CDR1 SGHAT and CDR2 FQNNGV. The protocol was immunoSEQ multiplex PCR, while the TCRdb copy is restricted to in-frame clones and leaves out a portion. The sample has roughly 490,000 clones; around 79% are singletons. Input material: PBMCs. This clonotype was sampled from a woman aged 40 to 50 in good health. Some clones in this sample may be carry-over from other donors' samples. The rearrangement links TRBV11-2 to TRBJ2-1; D gene ambiguous. CDR3 sequence reads: CASSSNNEQFF. DNA of the CDR3: TGTGCCAGCAGTTCCAACAATGAGCAGTTCTTC. The full variable domain, its missing parts supplied by reference TRBV11-2 and TRBJ2-1, is EAGVAQSPRYKIIEKRQSVAFWCNPISGHATLYWYQQILGQGPKLLIQFQNNGVVDDSQLPKDRFSAERLKGVDSTLKIQPAKLEDSAVYLCASSSNNEQFFGPGTRLTVL.